This T cell receptor (beta chain) was found in a study of T cell clones after liver transplantation. Study details: HCV positivity affected three of eight recipients; the rest lacked autoimmune or viral indications.

The germline V gene encodes CDR1 SGDLS and CDR2 YYNGEE. The CDR3 contains 15 residues. V was pared by 0 bases and J by 0 bases, with 10 bases between. Only one count was recorded for this clone. Sorting of unstimulated PBMCs yielded separate CD3+CD4+ and CD3+CD8+ fractions. Here immunoSEQ multiplex PCR was the method, and the copy in TCRdb shows in-frame clones only, minus some. The sample holds roughly 80,000 clones; roughly 83% are singletons and the top ten take less than 3%. The sequencing here drew on CD4+ T cells from blood, taken at the 22-month timepoint. The sequence derives from a human patient who received a liver transplant. Some T cells here may be from the graft donor. The chain has TRBV9 and TRBJ2-7; possible D gene TRBD2, 6 bases. The CDR3 is CASSVGTGSSYEQYF. CDR3 coding DNA: TGTGCCAGCAGCGTAGGAACCGGGAGCTCCTACGAGCAGTACTTC.